This T cell receptor beta chain was sequenced for a study of early T cells in non-severe SARS-CoV-2 infection (dated by TCRdb to the early 2020s). For the wider study: TCR sequencing used bulk RNA from unsorted whole blood, so alpha and beta chains could not be paired. Beyond this particular receptor, the publication reports: Matching against VDJdb was skewed toward anti-spike CD8 responses, likely underestimated virus-specific expansions, and missed private and CD4 specificities.

Libraries came from 5' RACE. Data came from a NextSeq 500. The TCR library protocol attached unique molecular identifiers to individual cDNA molecules to correct for sequencing error and PCR bias. TCR alpha and beta chains were both sequenced, and the abundances of alpha and beta sequences in each sample were closely correlated with each other. Per the original workflow: Decombinator V4 was used to perform V gene, J gene and CDR3 annotation of TCR sequences. TCRs were defined as expanded if a significant change between any two time points was detected under a Poisson model with p below 0.0001. Abundances of TCRs were expressed as counts per million after normalisation to the total number of TCRs sequenced in each sample. A search of VDJdb, accessed on 1 November 2021, was run for TCRs annotated to CMV, EBV and SARS-CoV-2, with TCRs annotated for multiple antigens excluded. TCRdb reprocessed the public reads (quality trimming at Q25 with fastp, clone calling with MiXCR) and kept in-frame beta chains. Every CDR3 protein is listed once, alongside the most common genes and DNA of its rows. The V and J calls were determined by TCRdb, not by the authors. Present in this sample are around 67,000 distinct CDR3 sequences, roughly 11% of which were seen just once. About 5.8% of the sample lies in the top ten.

The study was a case-control design nested within a healthcare worker cohort in London, UK, with weekly nasopharyngeal swab PCR tests and blood sampling. Healthcare workers were recruited between 23 and 31 March 2020, during the week of the UK lockdown, and were followed weekly for up to roughly 15 weeks. This clonotype was seen a few times. Its specific antigen is unknown. Base qualities are not recorded, but no much larger clone differs from it by a single base. The material was whole blood, obtained at baseline. This TCR came from an adult who was a healthcare worker with PCR-confirmed SARS-CoV-2 infection or an uninfected control (not recorded which).

The CDR3 reads CASSLGTANQPQHF. The bases read TGCGCCAGCAGCTTGGGCACAGCCAATCAGCCCCAGCATTTT. The sequence links TRBV5-1 to TRBJ1-5, with the D segment identity uncertain. V is shortened by 0 bases, J by 3 bases, and the region joining them spans 7 bases. Counted from cysteine to phenylalanine, this CDR3 has 14 amino acids. Only the CDR3 DNA is retained, 42 bases long and in frame from the first base. Based on the germline V gene, the CDR1 and CDR2 sequences are SGHRS and YFSETQ.